This paragraph covers one TCR beta chain sequence. What it binds is not known. The junction and the germline gene differ at one end; a read error may be behind it. Every donor, a Caucasian adult, lived in Nashville, Tennessee. This specimen belongs to a study of shared clonotypes between healthy human individuals. Study-wide results and limits: Generally, estimated richness proved larger in naive subsets than it did in memory subsets.

TCRdb keeps only in-frame clones here, not all; method: immunoSEQ multiplex PCR. The table lists some 1,400,000 clones, over 95% of them singletons. CDR3 length equals 16 residues. The germline V gene encodes CDR1 SGHVS and CDR2 FNYEAQ. This clonotype originated in a young man in good health. The chain joins TRBV7-6 to TRBJ2-2; 9 positions agree with TRBD2. Material: naive CD4+ T cells sorted from blood. Subset defined: CD45RA+ positively selected. The CDR3 reads CASILKVGLAGGELFF. The CDR3 DNA follows: TGTGCCAGCATCTTAAAGGTGGGACTAGCTGGTGGGGAGCTGTTTTTT.